The 18 T cell receptor beta chains below all came from one sample that was sequenced in a study of CD8+ T cells in alopecia areata. TCR sequencing used cDNA made by reverse transcription of extracted RNA. Method: immunoSEQ multiplex PCR; TCRdb's copy keeps in-frame clones and lacks some. Found here are over 3,500 clones, around two thirds of them singletons; the top ten hold about 20%. Sequencing was carried out using skin. The origin of the receptors is a human donor in good health.

The CDR3 DNA follows: TGCGCCAGCAGTGAGGGGGCTTGGGGACTAAAATACAATGAGCAGTTCTTC. Translated: CASSEGAWGLKYNEQFF. The chain links TRBV10-1 to TRBJ2-1; TRBD2 matches 7 bases. CDR1 is WNHNN and CDR2 is SYGVQD in the germline V gene (reference sequence). V lost 2 bases, J lost 4 bases, and 11 bases stayed unmatched. The length of the CDR3 is 17 residues.

The chain carries TRBV28 and TRBJ2-7; 9 bases are shared with TRBD2. The V and J ends lost 6 bases and 0 bases, in that order; junction bases with no gene match: 3. Germline loops: CDR1 MDHEN, CDR2 SYDVKM. CDR3 length equals 14 residues. CDR3 protein: CASRGGLASYEQYF. CDR3 in DNA: TGTGCCAGCAGGGGGGGACTAGCCTCCTACGAGCAGTACTTC.

This sequence joins TRBV7-9 and TRBJ2-1; 7 positions match TRBD2. The CDR3 spans 14 residues. V lost 5 bases and J lost 5; bases outside the gene matches: 6. CDR1 is SEHNR and CDR2 is FQNEAQ in the germline V gene (reference sequence). DNA of the CDR3: TGTGCCAGCAGCGCCGGGGGGTTCCACAATGAGCAGTTCTTC. It codes for CASSAGGFHNEQFF. The entire variable domain, with the rest obtained from reference TRBV7-9 and TRBJ2-1, is as follows: DTGVSQNPRHKITKRGQNVTFRCDPISEHNRLYWYRQTLGQGPEFLTYFQNEAQLEKSRLLSDRFSAERPKGSFSTLEIQRTEQGDSAMYLCASSAGGFHNEQFFGPGTRLTVL.

The chain recombines TRBV18 with TRBJ2-7; 7 bases fit TRBD1. J gave up 4 bases and V 0 bases, and 9 bases lay outside the gene matches. The CDR3 sequence is 16 residues long. CDR1 and CDR2 from the germline V gene are KGHSH and LQKENI. The CDR3 bases are TGTGCCAGCTCACCACCGGCGACAGGGTCTCCGTACGAGCAGTACTTC. It yields the protein CASSPPATGSPYEQYF.

This clone was recorded a few times. The J gene is TRBJ1-4, the V gene TRBV30; the match to TRBD1 covers 7 bases. Looked up from germline, CDR1 is GTSNPN and CDR2 is SVGIG (reference sequence). This CDR3 has 13 amino acids. The V and J ends lost 5 bases and 9 bases, in that order; junction bases with no gene match: 9. For the CDR3, the DNA is TGTGCCTGGGACGGGACAGAGATAAAAAAACTGTTTTTT. Translating it yields CAWDGTEIKKLFF.

The chain uses TRBV11-2 and TRBJ2-5; 11 bases match TRBD2. This CDR3 comprises 19 residues. In germline, CDR1 is SGHAT, CDR2 FQNNGV. Trimming at V came to 5 bases and at J to 5 bases, leaving 19 bases not matched to a gene. CDR3 region: CASSKHPGIAGGDRETQYF. The CDR3 nucleotides are TGTGCCAGCAGCAAGCACCCGGGGATAGCGGGAGGGGACAGGGAGACCCAGTACTTC.

This clone was seen a handful of times. The chain links TRBV28 to TRBJ2-1; 10 bases map to TRBD2. V shed 3 bases, J shed 4 bases, and the junction held 6 bases outside the gene matches. The V gene's germline CDR1 is MDHEN and CDR2 SYDVKM. The CDR3 loop spans 16 amino acids. The CDR3 bases are TGTGCCAGCAGTTTTTCTAGCGGGAGAAAGTACAATGAGCAGTTCTTC. Translated: CASSFSSGRKYNEQFF.

The gene calls are TRBV7-9 and TRBJ1-4; the match to TRBD1 covers 9 bases. The V gene's germline CDR1 is SEHNR and CDR2 FQNEAQ (reference sequence). V lost 6 bases, J lost 8 bases, and 7 bases stayed unmatched. The CDR3 spans 14 residues. The CDR3 protein is CASSPGQGNEKLFF. DNA of the CDR3: TGTGCCAGCAGTCCGGGACAGGGTAACGAAAAACTGTTTTTT.

By sample share, this clone is large. The V and J genes are TRBV10-2 and TRBJ2-2; possible D gene TRBD2, 5 bases. V lost 4 bases to trimming and J lost 7 bases, with 13 bases between them. CDR1 WSHSY and CDR2 SAAADI come from the germline V gene. The length of the CDR3 is 14 residues. CDR3 coding DNA: TGCGCCAGCAGTGTAGGAGGTCGTGGCGGGGAGCTGTTTTTT. This translates into CASSVGGRGGELFF.

The chain combines TRBV9 with TRBJ2-1; 13 bases match TRBD2. The V gene's germline CDR1 is SGDLS and CDR2 YYNGEE. The CDR3 runs 20 residues. After removal of 0 bases from V and 0 bases from J, the junction contained 9 bases not matched to a gene. The DNA of the CDR3 is TGTGCCAGCAGCGTAGCTGGAGGACTAGCGGGAGCGGCCTCCTACAATGAGCAGTTCTTC. Protein: CASSVAGGLAGAASYNEQFF. The complete variable domain, with remaining parts taken from reference TRBV9 and TRBJ2-1, reads DSGVTQTPKHLITATGQRVTLRCSPRSGDLSVYWYQQSLDQGLQFLIQYYNGEERAKGNILERFSAQQFPDLHSELNLSSLELGDSALYFCASSVAGGLAGAASYNEQFFGPGTRLTVL.

V and J are TRBV4-2 and TRBJ2-7, with D possibly matching TRBD2 (5 bases). Per germline, CDR1 LGHNA and CDR2 YNFKEQ. Deletions cut 4 bases from V and 0 bases from J, with 19 bases between. This CDR3 has 17 amino acids. The CDR3 DNA follows: TGTGCCAGCAGCCGGGGTGTATTCCGGGGAAACTCCTACGAGCAGTACTTC. It encodes CASSRGVFRGNSYEQYF.

This chain links TRBV27 with TRBJ1-1, with 10 bases aligning to TRBD1. The CDR3 has 13 amino acids. The J segment lost 11 bases and the V segment lost 3 bases, leaving 6 bases of the junction unmatched. The V gene's germline CDR1 is MNHEY and CDR2 SMNVEV (reference sequence). Here the CDR3 reads CASSFPGTGAAFF. The CDR3 coding sequence is TGTGCCAGCAGTTTCCCCGGGACAGGGGCCGCTTTCTTT.

The chain links TRBV29-1 to TRBJ2-1; D call uncertain. Deletions cut 4 bases from V and 9 bases from J, with 19 bases between. CDR3 size: 14 residues. From germline, CDR1 is SQVTM and CDR2 ANQGSEA. CDR3 DNA: TGCAGCGTTGCCCTTCGCCAGCTCCAAGGTGAGCAGTTCTTC. Translation gives CSVALRQLQGEQFF.

V and J are TRBV6-6 and TRBJ1-1; 7 bases line up with TRBD1. The CDR3 has 13 amino acids. Germline CDR1 reads MNHNY; CDR2 reads SVGAGI (reference sequence). Germline trimming cut 6 bases from V and 4 bases from J; bases unmatched to any gene: 5. CDR3 in DNA: TGTGCCAGCAGATATCAGGGGGGCACTGAAGCTTTCTTT. This translates into CASRYQGGTEAFF.

This clone showed up just a few times. The chain uses TRBV5-4 and TRBJ2-7; D may be TRBD1 or TRBD2 (5 bases each). The CDR3 runs 16 residues. CDR1 and CDR2 (germline): SGHNT, YYREEE (reference sequence). Trimming cost V 0 bases and J 0 bases, with 13 bases left between them. In DNA form, the CDR3 reads TGTGCCAGCAGCTTGGGGGGGAACATCGGCTCCTACGAGCAGTACTTC. Translating gives CASSLGGNIGSYEQYF.

The V and J genes are TRBV29-1 and TRBJ2-7; 9 bases match TRBD2. V lost 7 bases, J lost 1 base, and 11 bases stayed unmatched. The V gene's germline CDR1 is SQVTM and CDR2 ANQGSEA. The CDR3 is 15 amino acids. The CDR3 region is CSAKPIAGVSYEQYF. The CDR3 DNA sequence: TGCAGCGCCAAGCCGATAGCGGGAGTATCCTACGAGCAGTACTTC.

There are a few counts of this clone. The chain links TRBV4-1 to TRBJ2-7; D might be TRBD2 (6 bases). Germline CDR1 reads MGHRA; CDR2 reads YSYEKL. V lost 1 base, J lost 7 bases, and 14 bases lay in between. The length of the CDR3 is 14 residues. Here the CDR3 reads CASSQVRGTLEQYF. In nucleotides, the CDR3 is TGCGCCAGCAGCCAAGTCCGGGGGACCTTGGAGCAGTACTTC.

The rearrangement uses TRBV28 and TRBJ2-7, with TRBD1 identical over 8 bases. The CDR3 totals 14 residues. Germline trimming cut 5 bases from V and 0 bases from J; bases unmatched to any gene: 3. The germline V gene has CDR1 MDHEN and CDR2 SYDVKM. CDR3 residues: CASSPDRGSYEQYF. The CDR3 nucleotides are TGTGCCAGCAGTCCCGACAGGGGCTCCTACGAGCAGTACTTC.